One and the same sample provided the 22 T cell receptor beta chains below, sequenced in a study of beta chain features in type 1 diabetes (dated 2018 in TCRdb). The library was produced with the immunoSEQ multiplex PCR assay. The entire isolated RNA was reverse transcribed using the High Capacity cDNA Reverse Transcription Kit, and thus expressed TCRB transcripts were sequenced. TCRdb retrieved this table from immuneACCESS and kept in-frame rearrangements only. Not all clones are present; in checked studies, unresolved V genes account for under half, and no reason is known for the remainder. The sample table lists hundreds of thousands of clones, roughly 11% of them with a count of one. The top ten clonotypes cover more than 0.015% of the sample. Sequenced input: naive CD4+ T cells from blood. The cell subset or site label for this specimen denotes: true naive CD4+ T cells. These receptors were obtained from a woman in her thirties in good health.

This clone was observed a few times. The V gene is TRBV30, the J gene TRBJ1-3, with 7 bases fitting TRBD1. Germline V CDR1 and CDR2: GTSNPN, SVGIG (reference sequence). With V trimmed by 7 bases and J by 3 bases, 6 bases remained unmatched. The CDR3 totals 13 residues. CDR3 in DNA: TGTGCCTCCCCCGGGACAGTTGGAAACACCATATATTTT. Translation gives CASPGTVGNTIYF.

The chain couples TRBV4-3 to TRBJ2-7, with 10 nucleotides matching TRBD1. The germline gives CDR1 LGHNA, CDR2 YSLEER. The junction had 4 bases not matched to a gene; V was cut back by 0 bases and J by 2 bases. The CDR3 contains 16 residues. The CDR3 DNA is TGCGCCAGCAGCCAAGATGCGGACAGGGGGACCTACGAGCAGTACTTC. This encodes CASSQDADRGTYEQYF.

This clone was counted between two and nine times. J is TRBJ2-2 and V is TRBV10-3, with 11 nucleotides matching TRBD1. CDR1 and CDR2 (germline): ENHRY, SYGVKD. The V segment lost 6 bases and the J segment 4 bases; nucleotides outside the gene matches: 4. CDR3 length equals 15 residues. This CDR3 reads CAIRSGTGGTGELFF. CDR3 DNA sequence: TGTGCCATCAGGTCGGGGACAGGGGGCACCGGGGAGCTGTTTTTT.

This clone turned up a few times. This chain connects TRBV2 to TRBJ1-5, with a weak D call TRBD1 (6 bases). CDR3 length equals 14 residues. The V gene's germline CDR1 is SNHLY and CDR2 FYNNEI. V lost 7 bases and J lost 7, with 17 bases in between. The CDR3 spells CASNEQGSRQPQHF. The CDR3 DNA reads as TGTGCCAGCAACGAACAGGGTTCTCGCCAGCCCCAGCATTTT. The complete variable domain, with remaining parts taken from reference TRBV2 and TRBJ1-5, reads EPEVTQTPSHQVTQMGQEVILRCVPISNHLYFYWYRQILGQKVEFLVSFYNNEISEKSEIFDDQFSVERPDGSNFTLKIRSTKLEDSAMYFCASNEQGSRQPQHFGDGTRLSIL.

This clone was counted a few times. The rearrangement links TRBV2 to TRBJ1-1, with unresolved D. The CDR3 has 10 residues. Trimming took 2 bases from V and 11 from J, leaving 6 bases between them. Germline lookup yields CDR1 SNHLY and CDR2 FYNNEI. The CDR3 sequence is CASSELRAFF. In DNA, the CDR3 is TGTGCCAGCAGTGAATTGAGGGCTTTCTTT.

V usage is TRBV7-2 and J usage is TRBJ2-1; D possibly corresponds to TRBD1 (7 bases). Trimming cost V 0 bases and J 6 bases, with 12 bases left between them. Looked up from germline, CDR1 is SGHTA and CDR2 is FQGNSA. The CDR3 spans 15 residues. The DNA of the CDR3 is TGTGCCAGCAGCTTAGCGCAGGGGGGCGGCAATGAGCAGTTCTTC. Amino acid sequence: CASSLAQGGGNEQFF.

The rearrangement uses TRBV7-2 and TRBJ1-5; 7 nucleotides agree with TRBD1. V trimming: 1 base; J trimming: 5 bases; junction bases outside the gene matches: 11. The germline V gene has CDR1 SGHTA and CDR2 FQGNSA. This CDR3 is 17 amino acids long. The CDR3: CASSLVIQGTRHQPQHF. CDR3 nucleotides: TGTGCCAGCAGCTTAGTAATACAGGGGACCCGTCATCAGCCCCAGCATTTT.

This clone appeared a single time. V usage is TRBV11-2 and J usage is TRBJ1-2; 8 bases are shared with TRBD1. Per the germline V gene, CDR1 is SGHAT and CDR2 is FQNNGV. The CDR3 is made up of 14 amino acids. V gave up 5 bases and J gave up 10 bases; unmatched junction bases: 12. This CDR3 reads CASSPRRTGYFYTF. CDR3 DNA: TGTGCCAGCAGCCCCCGGCGGACAGGGTATTTCTACACCTTC.

This clone was counted only a few times. The V call is TRBV18, the J call TRBJ1-2; TRBD1 agrees at 7 bases. The germline V gene encodes CDR1 KGHSH and CDR2 LQKENI. V lost 3 bases and J lost 2; bases outside the gene matches: 0. This CDR3 contains 13 residues. CDR3 DNA: TGTGCCAGCTCACCGGGACAGAACTATGGCTACACCTTC. Protein: CASSPGQNYGYTF.

The J gene is TRBJ2-7, the V gene TRBV2, with 10 bases aligning to TRBD1. The CDR3 runs to 14 residues. Germline V gives CDR1 SNHLY, CDR2 FYNNEI. Trimming at V came to 6 bases and at J to 6 bases, leaving 8 bases not matched to a gene. CDR3 sequence reads: CASSRTGQGPEQYF. The CDR3 region has the DNA TGTGCCAGCAGCCGAACGGGACAGGGGCCCGAGCAGTACTTC.

V gene TRBV7-2 combines with J gene TRBJ1-1; no firm D call. This CDR3 comprises 15 residues. V was cut by 5 bases and J by 4 bases, with 17 bases left in between. The germline V gene encodes CDR1 SGHTA and CDR2 FQGNSA. The CDR3 reads CASSTQSGEGTEAFF. The CDR3 coding sequence is TGTGCCAGCAGCACCCAGTCAGGAGAGGGCACTGAAGCTTTCTTT. Full variable domain (rest looked up from reference TRBV7-2 and TRBJ1-1): GAGVSQSPSNKVTEKGKDVELRCDPISGHTALYWYRQSLGQGLEFLIYFQGNSAPDKSGLPSDRFSAERTGGSVSTLTIQRTQQEDSAVYLCASSTQSGEGTEAFFGQGTRLTVV.

CDR3 residues: CASSPLLAGGPGEQYF. The CDR3 coding sequence is TGTGCCAGCAGTCCTCTGCTAGCGGGAGGTCCGGGGGAGCAGTACTTC. V usage is TRBV27 and J usage is TRBJ2-7, with 11 bases that match TRBD2. Trimming cost V 5 bases and J 7 bases; bases outside gene matches: 13. The CDR3 covers 16 residues. Germline CDR1 reads MNHEY; CDR2 reads SMNVEV (reference sequence).

J is TRBJ2-6 and V is TRBV7-3; D remains unclear. This CDR3 has 14 residues. V lost 5 bases, J lost 4 bases, and 9 bases lay in between. CDR1 and CDR2 (germline): SGHTA, FQGTGA. CDR3 loop: CASSAPGGANVLTF. CDR3 coding DNA: TGTGCCAGCAGCGCCCCAGGAGGGGCCAACGTCCTGACTTTC. Combining the CDR3 with reference TRBV7-3 and TRBJ2-6 gives the whole variable domain GAGVSQTPSNKVTEKGKYVELRCDPISGHTALYWYRQSLGQGPEFLIYFQGTGAADDSGLPNDRFFAVRPEGSVSTLKIQRTERGDSAVYLCASSAPGGANVLTFGAGSRLTVL.

The V and J genes are TRBV6-5 and TRBJ2-7, with 9 bases aligning to TRBD1. Germline-derived CDR1 and CDR2 are MNHEY and SVGAGI. V was pared by 2 bases and J by 4 bases, with 6 bases of the junction left unmatched. The CDR3 runs 15 residues. The CDR3 DNA is TGTGCCAGCAGTTACGGGACAGGGATGGCGTACGAGCAGTACTTC. Its protein is CASSYGTGMAYEQYF.

The chain is built from TRBV5-1 and TRBJ1-2; D ambiguous. The germline V gene has CDR1 SGHRS and CDR2 YFSETQ. There are 13 residues in the CDR3. Trimming removed 4 bases at V and 5 bases at J, with 12 bases between. CDR3 amino acids: CASSLDGVYGYTF. The CDR3 DNA reads TGCGCCAGCAGCCTTGACGGAGTATATGGCTACACCTTC. The full variable domain, in which reference TRBV5-1 and TRBJ1-2 provide the parts outside the CDR3, is KAGVTQTPRYLIKTRGQQVTLSCSPISGHRSVSWYQQTPGQGLQFLFEYFSETQRNKGNFPGRFSGRQFSNSRSEMNVSTLELGDSALYLCASSLDGVYGYTFGSGTRLTVV.

This clone was picked up a small number of times. The chain uses TRBV5-1 and TRBJ2-1; TRBD2 matches at 9 bases. CDR1 is SGHRS, CDR2 YFSETQ, per germline. The CDR3 runs to 16 residues. Trimming took 1 base from V and 6 from J; bases not matched to a gene: 8. The CDR3 region has the DNA TGCGCCAGCAGCTTGACTAGCGGGTCCCTAAGCAATGAGCAGTTCTTC. This encodes CASSLTSGSLSNEQFF.

The chain links TRBV4-1 to TRBJ1-1; a weak D match, TRBD1 (5 bases). The length of the CDR3 is 16 residues. The germline V gene encodes CDR1 MGHRA and CDR2 YSYEKL. Trimming removed 1 base from V and 1 base from J, with 13 bases in between. The CDR3 DNA reads as TGCGCCAGCAGCCAAGGTTGGCGTCAGGGGAACACTGAAGCTTTCTTT. As protein: CASSQGWRQGNTEAFF.

V usage is TRBV5-4 and J usage is TRBJ2-5; the D gene is possibly TRBD1 (6 bases). CDR3 length: 15 residues. With 4 bases removed from V and 2 bases from J, the gap between germline ends came to 15 bases. CDR1 is SGHNT, CDR2 YYREEE, per germline (reference sequence). The CDR3: CASSRDRDTQETQYF. The CDR3 DNA is TGTGCCAGCAGCAGAGACCGGGACACTCAAGAGACCCAGTACTTC. The variable domain in full, completed from reference TRBV5-4 and TRBJ2-5, reads ETGVTQSPTHLIKTRGQQVTLRCSSQSGHNTVSWYQQALGQGPQFIFQYYREEENGRGNFPPRFSGLQFPNYSSELNVNALELDDSALYLCASSRDRDTQETQYFGPGTRLLVL.

This clone was seen a few times. The V gene is TRBV19, the J gene TRBJ2-4, with D tentatively TRBD2 (5 bases). The CDR3 runs to 16 residues. CDR1 is LNHDA, CDR2 SQIVND, per germline (reference sequence). V was pared by 3 bases and J by 0 bases, with 12 bases between. Written as DNA, the CDR3 is TGTGCCAGTAGTATGAGGGCCCACCTAGCCAAAAACATTCAGTACTTC. Translated, it gives CASSMRAHLAKNIQYF.

In its sample, this clone was seen a few times. The V and J genes are TRBV5-4 and TRBJ2-5, with D unclear. The CDR3 covers 14 residues. Germline V gene data show CDR1 as SGHNT and CDR2 as YYREEE (reference sequence). V lost 1 base, J lost 2 bases, and 9 bases lay in between. CDR3 in amino acids: CASSLYQRQETQYF. CDR3 nucleotide sequence: TGTGCCAGCAGCTTGTATCAGCGACAAGAGACCCAGTACTTC. Filled out from reference TRBV5-4 and TRBJ2-5, the complete variable domain reads ETGVTQSPTHLIKTRGQQVTLRCSSQSGHNTVSWYQQALGQGPQFIFQYYREEENGRGNFPPRFSGLQFPNYSSELNVNALELDDSALYLCASSLYQRQETQYFGPGTRLLVL.

This clone was observed once. In DNA, the CDR3 is TGTGCCAGCAGCCAAGATTGGGAAGGGGGCACAGATACGCAGTATTTT. Protein sequence: CASSQDWEGGTDTQYF. V is TRBV4-2 and J is TRBJ2-3, with D possibly matching TRBD1 (5 bases). The V gene lost 0 bases and the J gene lost 1 base, with 11 bases spanning the gap. Germline CDR1 and CDR2: LGHNA and YNFKEQ. The CDR3 loop spans 16 amino acids.

V gene TRBV19 combines with J gene TRBJ2-1; 8 bases fit TRBD2. The CDR3 consists of 15 residues. Germline loops: CDR1 LNHDA, CDR2 SQIVND (reference sequence). Unmatched junction bases numbered 10, after V lost 6 bases and J lost 6 bases. CDR3 region: CASSLIGSGSNEQFF. The DNA for the CDR3 is TGTGCCAGTAGCCTAATAGGGAGCGGGAGCAATGAGCAGTTCTTC. The whole variable domain, filled in from reference TRBV19 and TRBJ2-1, reads DGGITQSPKYLFRKEGQNVTLSCEQNLNHDAMYWYRQDPGQGLRLIYYSQIVNDFQKGDIAEGYSVSREKKESFPLTVTSAQKNPTAFYLCASSLIGSGSNEQFFGPGTRLTVL.